Reported below is one TCR beta chain. The data are from a study of blood T cell repertoires in COVID-19. CDR1 and CDR2 (germline): GTSNPN, SVGIG (reference sequence). The CDR3 is made up of 14 amino acids. J was trimmed by 8 bases and V by 4 bases; bases with no gene match: 10. TCRdb's table, derived via immunoSEQ multiplex PCR, lists solely in-frame clones and lacks some. The data show over 200,000 clones, with roughly 84% seen just once and 4% to 5.5% held by the top ten. The chain has TRBV30 and TRBJ1-4, with 7 bases aligning to TRBD1. Material for sequencing was peripheral blood. The TCR sequence derives from a man aged 50 to 60 with active or convalescent COVID-19. As DNA, the CDR3 is TGTGCCTGGACCTCTAAAGGGGGCTACGAAAAACTGTTTTTT. It translates to CAWTSKGGYEKLFF.